This paragraph reports one TCR beta chain. The authors' processing: How many nucleated cells were present was estimated from reference gene primer amplification. Using immunoSEQ multiplex PCR, the repertoire was profiled, and TCRdb retains in-frame clones only, with some absent. That table gives V, J and clone size, and the DNA gave D and trimming. The sample yields about 200,000 clones, roughly nine tenths seen once. This entry is derived from a study of blood T cell repertoires in COVID-19. Study information: Sources were T cells, B-cell-depleted T cells, or PBMCs; the material itself was cDNA or gDNA.

The V and J ends lost 2 bases and 0 bases respectively, with 14 bases between them. Germline assignment: CDR1 SGHDN and CDR2 FVKESK. The CDR3 runs to 17 residues. Sequenced input: peripheral blood. The TCR comes from a woman aged 45-65 years with acute or convalescent COVID-19. The rearrangement links TRBV14 to TRBJ1-3; tentative D call: TRBD1 (6 bases). The CDR3 DNA is TGTGCCAGCAGCCAAAGTACAGGGCGCCGCTCTGGAAACACCATATATTTT. Encoded protein: CASSQSTGRRSGNTIYF.